This note documents a single T cell receptor beta chain sequence. The antigen is not known. This CDR3 has 14 amino acids. CDR1 is LNHNV and CDR2 is YYDKDF in the germline V gene (reference sequence). V was shortened by 1 base and J by 0 bases, with 6 bases between the two germline ends. This sample stems from a study of T cell responses to AZD1222 COVID-19 vaccine. Whole-study results and caveats: Clonal diversity may have been underestimated, and the donors were mostly white British, with more females than males. Only after the peak T cell response were repertoires sampled. Along spike, vaccine-associated CD4 TCRs were found throughout, with dominance at 160-218 and 743-854.

The repertoire was sequenced with immunoSEQ multiplex PCR; TCRdb's copy has only in-frame clones and lacks some. Among roughly 170,000 clones listed, around 88% were seen once. The TCR sequence derives from an adult in good health. This chain connects TRBV15 to TRBJ1-1; D uncertain. The sample was peripheral blood, taken on day 0 of AZD1222 vaccination. The CDR3 loop is CATSRGALNTEAFF. The DNA of the CDR3 is TGTGCCACCAGCAGAGGGGCCTTGAACACTGAAGCTTTCTTT.